The 3 T cell receptor beta chains below come from one sample, sequenced in a study of cytomegalovirus exposure and HLA in healthy donors. With 60 Vbeta and 13 Jbeta primers, the PCR was carried out. Some clones are missing from TCRdb's copy, which holds only in-frame ones; the method was immunoSEQ multiplex PCR. The table has 190,000 or so clones, less than 85% seen once; the top ten hold 0.65%. Material for sequencing was PBMCs. The origin of the receptors is a boy aged 10-17 years in good health and CMV-seronegative.

This clone was recorded only once. The chain employs TRBV27 and TRBJ2-1; a possible D gene is TRBD2 (6 bases). Trimming shortened V by 7 bases and J by 2 bases, and 9 bases separated the two germline ends. The germline CDR1 and CDR2 sequences are MNHEY and SMNVEV (reference sequence). The CDR3 sequence is 13 residues long. The CDR3 coding sequence is TGTGCCAGCATGGGAGGTCCCTACAATGAGCAGTTCTTC. Amino acid sequence: CASMGGPYNEQFF.

The chain is built from TRBV7-2 and TRBJ1-5; D remains ambiguous. Deletions cut 2 bases from V and 1 base from J, with 9 bases between. CDR3 length equals 15 residues. Germline V gene lookup returns CDR1 SGHTA and CDR2 FQGNSA. CDR3 amino acids: CASSLYSSSNQPQHF. The CDR3 nucleotides are TGTGCCAGCAGCTTATACAGTTCCAGCAATCAGCCCCAGCATTTT.

This chain connects TRBV27 to TRBJ2-7, with D possibly TRBD2 on 6 matching bases. Trimming took off 5 bases at V and 3 bases at J, with 11 bases between the two ends. Germline loops: CDR1 MNHEY, CDR2 SMNVEV (reference sequence). The CDR3 length is 13 residues. The CDR3 sequence: CASSPPGLYEQYF. The CDR3 nucleotides are TGTGCCAGCAGTCCTCCGGGACTCTACGAGCAGTACTTC.